Presented here are 11 T cell receptor beta chains from one specimen sequenced in a study of T cell responses to AZD1222 COVID-19 vaccine. The repertoire was sequenced with immunoSEQ multiplex PCR; TCRdb's copy has only in-frame clones and lacks some. The table lists 130,000 to 150,000 clones, roughly 88% of them singletons. This material consisted of peripheral blood, taken on day 0 of AZD1222 vaccination. The receptors were sampled from an adult in good health.

This clone showed up many times. This sequence joins TRBV7-2 and TRBJ1-1, with D maybe TRBD1 (5 bases). V lost 5 bases and J lost 4, with 17 bases in between. CDR1 SGHTA and CDR2 FQGNSA come from the germline V gene. The CDR3 runs 15 residues. As DNA, the CDR3 is TGTGCCAGCAGCCCGGGACTACCAGCGGGCACTGAAGCTTTCTTT. It encodes CASSPGLPAGTEAFF. The variable domain in full, completed from reference TRBV7-2 and TRBJ1-1, reads GAGVSQSPSNKVTEKGKDVELRCDPISGHTALYWYRQSLGQGLEFLIYFQGNSAPDKSGLPSDRFSAERTGGSVSTLTIQRTQQEDSAVYLCASSPGLPAGTEAFFGQGTRLTVV.

The chain combines TRBV3-1 (or the pseudogene TRBV3-2) with TRBJ2-7; D is perhaps TRBD1 or TRBD2 (6 bases each). The CDR3 covers 13 residues. Germline V gene sequence: CDR1 LGHDT, CDR2 YNNKEL (reference sequence). V was shortened by 8 bases and J by 3 bases, with 14 bases between the two germline ends. CDR3 protein: CASCSGGSYEQYF. CDR3 nucleotide sequence: TGTGCCAGCTGCTCCGGGGGCAGCTACGAGCAGTACTTC.

V and J are TRBV11-2 and TRBJ1-4; tentatively, D is TRBD1 (6 bases). Germline values: CDR1 SGHAT, CDR2 FQNNGV. This CDR3 region has 15 residues. Deletions cut 6 bases from V and 4 bases from J, with 15 bases between. CDR3 bases: TGTGCCAGCAGTCCCCGGGGACAAATTAATGAAAAACTGTTTTTT. Encoded protein: CASSPRGQINEKLFF.

The V gene is TRBV7-2, the J gene TRBJ1-3, with D possibly being TRBD1 (6 bases). V lost 5 bases to trimming and J lost 1 base, with 18 bases between them. The CDR3 contains 17 residues. Germline values: CDR1 SGHTA, CDR2 FQGNSA. The CDR3 nucleotides read TGTGCCAGCAGCCTAGACCCAGGGGCAGGGTCTGGAAACACCATATATTTT. This sequence encodes CASSLDPGAGSGNTIYF.

This sequence joins TRBV30 and TRBJ1-1, with D unclear. V lost 2 bases and J lost 0, with 10 bases in between. This CDR3 spans 14 amino acids. Germline V gives CDR1 GTSNPN, CDR2 SVGIG (reference sequence). The CDR3 region has the DNA TGTGCCTGGAGTAGGACGGCGATGAACACTGAAGCTTTCTTT. Its translation is CAWSRTAMNTEAFF.

This clone was counted only a few times. The V and J genes are TRBV7-9 and TRBJ1-1, with a tentative D call TRBD1 (5 bases). Trimming shortened V by 5 bases and J by 4 bases, and 11 bases separated the two germline ends. Germline CDR1 is SEHNR and CDR2 is FQNEAQ (reference sequence). This CDR3 spans 13 amino acids. DNA for the CDR3: TGTGCCAGCAGCAGCCGGGGGAGCACTGAAGCTTTCTTT. Protein: CASSSRGSTEAFF.

The rearrangement joins TRBV29-1 to TRBJ1-4; 7 nucleotides match TRBD1. V was clipped by 5 bases and J by 5 bases; unmatched bases: 5. This CDR3 is 13 amino acids long. Germline CDR1 is SQVTM and CDR2 is ANQGSEA. This CDR3 is CSVRDSRNEKLFF. The CDR3 coding sequence is TGCAGCGTTCGGGACAGCCGAAATGAAAAACTGTTTTTT.

V and J are TRBV6-6 and TRBJ1-1, with 7 positions matching TRBD1. The germline CDR1 and CDR2 sequences are MNHNY and SVGAGI (reference sequence). This CDR3 spans 15 amino acids. The V segment lost 6 bases and the J segment 2 bases; nucleotides outside the gene matches: 9. The CDR3 here is CASRLDRRYNTEAFF. Here the CDR3 DNA reads TGTGCCAGCAGGCTGGACAGGAGGTATAACACTGAAGCTTTCTTT.

This chain links TRBV7-9 with TRBJ1-1; the D is unclear. The CDR3 extends over 13 amino acids. V lost 3 bases to trimming and J lost 1 base, with 6 bases between them. CDR1 is SEHNR, CDR2 FQNEAQ, per germline (reference sequence). In nucleotides, the CDR3 is TGTGCCAGCAGCTTGCAAGAGAACACTGAAGCTTTCTTT. Translated: CASSLQENTEAFF.

This chain connects TRBV7-2 to TRBJ1-3, with D tentatively TRBD1 (5 bases). Germline CDR1 SGHTA, CDR2 FQGNSA. The CDR3 consists of 16 residues. Trimming cost V 6 bases and J 0 bases, with 15 bases left between them. The CDR3 loop reads CASRESGTSSGNTIYF. In nucleotides, the CDR3 is TGTGCCAGCAGGGAGTCAGGGACCAGCTCTGGAAACACCATATATTTT.

V is TRBV11-3 and J is TRBJ1-2; D is undetermined. This CDR3 contains 13 residues. Between the trimmed V and J ends, which lost 1 base and 5 bases, there was a span of 8 bases. CDR1 and CDR2 from the germline V gene are SGHNT and YENEEA. The DNA of the CDR3 is TGTGCCAGCAGCTTAGGGGATCTATATGGCTACACCTTC. Protein: CASSLGDLYGYTF.